The rows below give T cell receptor beta chains drawn from one sample of a study of T cell responses to AZD1222 COVID-19 vaccine. TCRdb keeps only in-frame clones here, not all; method: immunoSEQ multiplex PCR. Here the sample spans approximately 160,000 clones, 94% being singletons. The input for sequencing was peripheral blood, taken 28 days after the second AZD1222 dose. The receptors were gathered from an adult who received the AZD1222 COVID-19 vaccine. Each CDR3 is given with its conserved first and last residue. Each record gives: V gene, D gene, J gene, clone size, CDR3 protein, CDR3 DNA. D genes are given only for firm matches. Clone size appears in some rows only: once, few, many, or a class for an expanded clone.

V: TRBV7-9
D: .
J: TRBJ1-2
size: .
CDR3: CASSSWTAPNYGYTF
DNA: TGTGCCAGCAGCTCCTGGACAGCTCCTAACTATGGCTACACCTTC

V: TRBV2
D: .
J: TRBJ2-2
size: .
CDR3: CASTAGNTGELFF
DNA: TGTGCCAGCACGGCAGGGAACACCGGGGAGCTGTTTTTT

V: TRBV29-1
D: .
J: TRBJ2-1
size: .
CDR3: CSVEGLQGRRFF
DNA: TGCAGCGTTGAAGGTTTACAGGGAAGAAGGTTCTTC

V: TRBV24-1
D: .
J: TRBJ2-7
size: .
CDR3: CATSDQYEQYF
DNA: TGTGCCACCAGTGACCAATACGAGCAGTACTTC

V: TRBV5-1
D: TRBD1
J: TRBJ2-7
size: .
CDR3: CASSLGDSSYEQYF
DNA: TGCGCCAGCAGCTTGGGGGACAGCTCCTACGAGCAGTACTTC

V: TRBV6-6
D: .
J: TRBJ2-7
size: .
CDR3: CASSYSTSYEQYF
DNA: TGTGCCAGCAGTTACTCCACCTCCTACGAGCAGTACTTC

V: TRBV4-3
D: .
J: TRBJ2-7
size: .
CDR3: CASSQTTGYWQYF
DNA: TGCGCCAGCAGCCAAACTACAGGGTACTGGCAGTACTTC

V: TRBV5-5
D: .
J: TRBJ2-1
size: .
CDR3: CASSLGQGSYNEQFF
DNA: TGTGCCAGCAGCTTGGGTCAGGGTTCCTACAATGAGCAGTTCTTC

V: TRBV3-1/TRBV3-2
D: .
J: TRBJ1-1
size: .
CDR3: CASSHLAGGGTEAFF
DNA: TGTGCCAGCAGCCACCTGGCCGGGGGAGGAACTGAAGCTTTCTTT

V: TRBV6-5
D: TRBD2
J: TRBJ2-3
size: .
CDR3: CASSWTSGGSTDTQYF
DNA: TGTGCCAGCAGTTGGACTAGCGGGGGCTCTACAGATACGCAGTATTTT

V: TRBV18
D: .
J: TRBJ2-2
size: once
CDR3: CASSPLQGYTGELFF
DNA: TGTGCCAGCTCACCGTTACAGGGATACACCGGGGAGCTGTTTTTT

V: TRBV3-1/TRBV3-2
D: .
J: TRBJ2-7
size: .
CDR3: CASSQTRPSEEQYF
DNA: TGTGCCAGCAGCCAAACCCGACCCTCAGAGGAGCAGTACTTC

V: TRBV19
D: .
J: TRBJ1-3
size: .
CDR3: CASKDGGSGNTIYF
DNA: TGTGCCAGTAAGGACGGTGGCTCTGGAAACACCATATATTTT

V: TRBV5-4
D: .
J: TRBJ2-5
size: .
CDR3: CASSLGPQKTQYF
DNA: TGTGCCAGCAGCTTAGGGCCCCAGAAGACCCAGTACTTC

V: TRBV30
D: .
J: TRBJ2-5
size: .
CDR3: CAWSVISAETQYF
DNA: TGTGCCTGGAGTGTAATTAGTGCGGAGACCCAGTACTTC

V: TRBV3-1/TRBV3-2
D: TRBD1
J: TRBJ1-2
size: .
CDR3: CASSQRSGTDGYTF
DNA: TGTGCCAGCAGCCAAAGGTCAGGGACAGATGGCTACACCTTC

V: TRBV6-6
D: .
J: TRBJ2-7
size: .
CDR3: CASRPPVEKSYEQYF
DNA: TGTGCCAGCAGACCCCCAGTAGAAAAATCCTACGAGCAGTACTTC

V: TRBV28
D: .
J: TRBJ2-7
size: .
CDR3: CALQDRGRAYEQYF
DNA: TGTGCCCTTCAGGATAGGGGACGGGCCTACGAGCAGTACTTC

V: TRBV6-2/TRBV6-3
D: TRBD1
J: TRBJ2-7
size: .
CDR3: CASSYSGTGGYEQYF
DNA: TGTGCCAGCAGTTACTCCGGGACAGGGGGCTACGAGCAGTACTTC

V: TRBV9
D: .
J: TRBJ1-1
size: .
CDR3: CASSVVGRNTEAFF
DNA: TGTGCCAGCAGCGTAGTAGGTCGGAACACTGAAGCTTTCTTT

V: TRBV7-6
D: TRBD1
J: TRBJ1-1
size: .
CDR3: CASSRLTGINTEAFF
DNA: TGTGCCAGCAGCCGCCTGACAGGGATTAACACTGAAGCTTTCTTT

V: TRBV19
D: .
J: TRBJ1-1
size: .
CDR3: CASSWGTEAFF
DNA: TGTGCCAGTAGTTGGGGCACTGAAGCTTTCTTT

V: TRBV10-1
D: .
J: TRBJ1-2
size: .
CDR3: CASSDGIGSGYTF
DNA: TGCGCCAGCAGTGACGGGATTGGGTCTGGCTACACCTTC

V: TRBV5-5
D: .
J: TRBJ2-7
size: .
CDR3: CASSWGTESSYEQYF
DNA: TGTGCCAGCAGCTGGGGCACGGAAAGCTCCTACGAGCAGTACTTC

V: TRBV19
D: TRBD1
J: TRBJ2-7
size: once
CDR3: CASSIETGAVEQYF
DNA: TGTGCCAGTAGTATCGAGACAGGGGCGGTGGAGCAGTACTTC

V: TRBV6-6
D: TRBD1
J: TRBJ1-5
size: .
CDR3: CASSKTGYNQPQHF
DNA: TGTGCCAGCAGTAAGACAGGGTACAATCAGCCCCAGCATTTT

V: TRBV5-4
D: .
J: TRBJ2-1
size: .
CDR3: CASSLPPASYNEQFF
DNA: TGTGCCAGCAGCCTCCCGCCGGCCTCGTACAATGAGCAGTTCTTC

V: TRBV18
D: TRBD1
J: TRBJ1-5
size: .
CDR3: CASSTTGQGAQPQHF
DNA: TGTGCCAGCTCGACGACGGGACAGGGGGCCCAGCCCCAGCATTTT

V: TRBV29-1
D: .
J: TRBJ2-4
size: .
CDR3: CSVRSDGAKNIQYF
DNA: TGCAGCGTCCGTAGCGACGGGGCCAAAAACATTCAGTACTTC

V: TRBV5-6
D: .
J: TRBJ2-3
size: .
CDR3: CASSFQTGASTDTQYF
DNA: TGTGCCAGCAGCTTCCAGACTGGAGCTAGCACAGATACGCAGTATTTT

V: TRBV5-4
D: TRBD1
J: TRBJ2-2
size: .
CDR3: CASSFNRGRGTGELFF
DNA: TGTGCCAGCAGCTTTAACAGGGGGCGGGGGACCGGGGAGCTGTTTTTT

V: TRBV7-2
D: .
J: TRBJ2-4
size: .
CDR3: CASSPRGDAPGAKNIQYF
DNA: TGTGCCAGCAGCCCGCGTGGAGACGCCCCAGGAGCCAAAAACATTCAGTACTTC

V: TRBV2
D: TRBD1
J: TRBJ1-5
size: .
CDR3: CASSEGQGASQPQHF
DNA: TGTGCCAGCAGTGAGGGACAGGGGGCCAGTCAGCCCCAGCATTTT